The clone carrying this T cell receptor beta chain was counted only a few times. Under the authors' procedure: Nucleated cell counts were estimated from reference gene primer amplification. Clones were read by immunoSEQ multiplex PCR, and TCRdb kept only the in-frame ones, dropping some. D and trimming were read from the DNA, whereas the V and J calls and clone size are those reported in that table. The profile covers approximately 10,000 clones, with 71% appearing a single time and approximately 6% taken by the ten largest. The V end lost 5 bases, the J end lost 9 bases, and 17 bases lay between the germline ends. The germline CDR1 and CDR2 sequences are SGHTA and FQGNSA. This CDR3 has 15 residues. This specimen belongs to a study of blood T cell repertoires in COVID-19. Study-wide background: From the United States, Italy and Spain came samples of acute and convalescent COVID-19. PBMCs, B-cell-depleted T cells, or T cells provided the cDNA or gDNA that made up the material.

Patients of the Seattle cohort, enrolled during active infection, were followed longitudinally. The chain combines TRBV7-2 with TRBJ1-6; D is undetermined. The sequence derives from a man in his sixties with COVID-19, enrolled during active disease. Sequencing input: peripheral blood. CDR3 in DNA: TGTGCCAGCAGCAAAATGGCGGTTAGAGGTTCACCCCTCCACTTT. It encodes CASSKMAVRGSPLHF.